This T cell receptor (beta chain) was retrieved from a study of shared clonotypes between healthy human individuals. About the research overall: CD4 naive cells filled three plates per donor, CD4 memory three, CD8 naive two and CD8 memory one.

A remark on this clone: Its specificity is unknown.

Overall study findings and caveats: Clonotypes shared by all four sorted-subset donors had higher generation probabilities than non-shared clonotypes. Expectations were that clonotype sharing among donors would be affected by sequencing depth.

Data came from immunoSEQ multiplex PCR; TCRdb stores just in-frame clones and leaves some out. The sample yields about 2,200,000 clones, 93% seen once. CDR1 is GTSNPN and CDR2 is SVGIG in the germline V gene (reference sequence). V was cut by 0 bases and J by 4 bases, with 18 bases left in between. CDR3 length: 17 residues. Naive CD8 populations comprised CD45RO-negative cells positively selected for CCR7, excluding terminally differentiated effector memory CD45RA+ cells. The sample was naive CD8+ T cells from PBMCs. The sequence came from a man younger than 35 in good health. Some clones in this sample may be carry-over from other donors' samples. The chain is built from TRBV30 and TRBJ2-2, with D possibly TRBD2 on 5 matching bases. The CDR3 here is CAWSVSGIIPGTGELFF. CDR3 DNA sequence: TGTGCCTGGAGTGTATCGGGAATTATACCGGGCACCGGGGAGCTGTTTTTT.